Listed here is a single T cell receptor (beta chain). Germline V lookup: CDR1 SGDLS, CDR2 YYNGEE. With V trimmed by 0 bases and J by 3 bases, 4 bases remained unmatched. The length of the CDR3 is 15 residues. The PCR made use of 60 Vbeta and 13 Jbeta primers. Generated by immunoSEQ multiplex PCR, the TCRdb table keeps only in-frame clones and is missing some. This table has roughly 150,000 clones, 73% appearing once. The entry originates in a study of cytomegalovirus exposure and HLA in healthy donors. The wider study: Earlier findings included 117 million unique TCR beta sequences obtained from 150 million to 200 million T cells.

This sequence joins TRBV9 and TRBJ1-2; 8 nucleotides align to TRBD1. The clonotype originates from a woman aged 18-30 years in good health and CMV-seropositive. Sequenced: PBMCs. CDR3 amino acids: CASSVAQGAYYGYTF. The CDR3 DNA is TGTGCCAGCAGCGTAGCTCAGGGGGCGTACTATGGCTACACCTTC.